This entry lists 29 T cell receptor beta chains sequenced from one sample in a study of T cell changes during pregnancy in multiple sclerosis. TCRdb keeps only in-frame clones here, not all; method: immunoSEQ multiplex PCR. The table lists roughly 20,000 clones, about 85% of them singletons. The starting material was CD8+ T cells from peripheral blood mononuclear cells, obtained in the third trimester of pregnancy. The receptors shown here come from a female donor in good health, enrolled as a control in a pregnancy study.

The V gene is TRBV7-3, the J gene TRBJ2-1, with TRBD2 matching over 7 bases. Trimming took 1 base from V and 4 from J; bases not matched to a gene: 7. In germline, CDR1 is SGHTA, CDR2 FQGTGA. This CDR3 is 16 amino acids long. The CDR3 is CASSLNGGVNYNEQFF. The CDR3, as DNA: TGTGCCAGCAGCTTAAATGGGGGGGTGAATTACAATGAGCAGTTCTTC.

V and J are TRBV19 and TRBJ2-1, with 8 positions matching TRBD2. Germline V CDR1 and CDR2: LNHDA, SQIVND (reference sequence). The V gene end was trimmed by 7 bases and the J gene end by 7 bases; junction bases not matched to a gene: 12. The CDR3 is 15 residues long. The CDR3 region is CASNPTGGRYNEQFF. CDR3 coding DNA: TGTGCCAGTAACCCTACTGGCGGGAGGTATAATGAGCAGTTCTTC.

The J gene is TRBJ2-7, the V gene TRBV20-1, with a tentative D call TRBD2 (6 bases). Trimming took 5 bases from V and 4 from J, leaving 6 bases between them. The germline CDR1 and CDR2 sequences are DFQATT and SNEGSKA (reference sequence). The CDR3 is made up of 10 amino acids. CDR3: CSARGYEQYF. CDR3 in DNA: TGCAGTGCTCGGGGGTACGAGCAGTACTTC.

The chain combines TRBV6-4 with TRBJ2-2; 10 bases line up with TRBD2. The CDR3 totals 15 residues. Germline CDR1 reads MRHNA; CDR2 reads SNTAGT. V lost 5 bases and J lost 3; bases outside the gene matches: 3. CDR3 sequence (DNA): TGTGCCAGCAGTCGGCTAGCGGGAGACACCGGGGAGCTGTTTTTT. This codes for CASSRLAGDTGELFF.

This rearrangement joins TRBV7-9 to TRBJ2-1; 10 bases line up with TRBD1. Trimming at V came to 5 bases and at J to 4 bases, leaving 5 bases not matched to a gene. The CDR3 runs to 15 residues. The germline V gene has CDR1 SEHNR and CDR2 FQNEAQ (reference sequence). CDR3 bases: TGTGCCAGCAGCCCCGGGACAGGGGAGTACAATGAGCAGTTCTTC. Its translation: CASSPGTGEYNEQFF.

The chain carries TRBV28 and TRBJ1-4; 8 nucleotides agree with TRBD1. The germline CDR1 and CDR2 sequences are MDHEN and SYDVKM. The V segment lost 1 base and the J segment 7 bases; nucleotides outside the gene matches: 8. This CDR3 has 16 amino acids. The CDR3 sequence is CASSLLRRGLSEKLFF. The CDR3 bases are TGTGCCAGCAGTTTATTGCGCAGGGGGCTAAGTGAAAAACTGTTTTTT.

The rearrangement links TRBV11-2 to TRBJ1-2; TRBD1 agrees at 8 bases. CDR3 size: 15 residues. Germline V CDR1 and CDR2: SGHAT, FQNNGV. Trimming at V came to 5 bases and at J to 6 bases, leaving 11 bases not matched to a gene. The DNA for the CDR3 is TGTGCCAGCAGCCGACTACAGGGGGTAGGCGATGGCTACACCTTC. This sequence encodes CASSRLQGVGDGYTF.

The rearrangement uses TRBV6-5 and TRBJ2-5; 9 bases match TRBD2. Germline assignment: CDR1 MNHEY and CDR2 SVGAGI. The CDR3 runs to 16 residues. Losses at the gene ends were 0 bases for V and 5 bases for J; bases not matched to a gene: 7. CDR3 loop: CASSYSREGAGETQYF. Written as DNA, the CDR3 is TGTGCCAGCAGTTACTCGCGGGAGGGCGCGGGGGAGACCCAGTACTTC.

This clone was seen a handful of times. This CDR3 is CASSFSGGGSEETQYF. DNA of the CDR3: TGCGCCAGCAGCTTTAGCGGGGGGGGTAGCGAAGAGACCCAGTACTTC. V gene TRBV4-1 combines with J gene TRBJ2-5, with 11 bases identical to TRBD2. Trimming at V came to 5 bases and at J to 3 bases, leaving 8 bases not matched to a gene. CDR3 size: 16 residues. CDR1 and CDR2 from the germline V gene are MGHRA and YSYEKL.

This chain joins TRBV2 and TRBJ2-1; no firm D call. Trimming stripped 4 bases from V and 0 bases from J, with 13 bases between. This CDR3 spans 16 amino acids. CDR1 is SNHLY, CDR2 FYNNEI, per germline. The CDR3 DNA follows: TGTGCCAGCAGTGTGTCTGCGTCGATCTCCTACAATGAGCAGTTCTTC. Its protein product is CASSVSASISYNEQFF. The full variable domain, with the rest looked up from reference TRBV2 and TRBJ2-1, is EPEVTQTPSHQVTQMGQEVILRCVPISNHLYFYWYRQILGQKVEFLVSFYNNEISEKSEIFDDQFSVERPDGSNFTLKIRSTKLEDSAMYFCASSVSASISYNEQFFGPGTRLTVL.

The chain couples TRBV14 to TRBJ2-7; D is undetermined. CDR1 is SGHDN, CDR2 FVKESK, per germline. V was trimmed by 1 base and J by 3 bases, leaving 22 bases between them. The CDR3 runs to 18 residues. The CDR3 nucleotides are TGTGCCAGCAGCCAAGTTTTTTCGCTCGTCGGTAAAAACTACGAGCAGTACTTC. Its protein is CASSQVFSLVGKNYEQYF. The full variable domain, completed using reference TRBV14 and TRBJ2-7, is EAGVTQFPSHSVIEKGQTVTLRCDPISGHDNLYWYRRVMGKEIKFLLHFVKESKQDESGMPNNRFLAERTGGTYSTLKVQPAELEDSGVYFCASSQVFSLVGKNYEQYFGPGTRLTVT.

This clone was observed a single time. This chain connects TRBV16 to TRBJ1-5; no clear D gene. Germline CDR1 and CDR2: KGHSY and FQNENV. The CDR3 length is 16 residues. Between the trimmed V and J ends, which lost 6 bases and 2 bases, there was a span of 17 bases. The CDR3 DNA sequence: TGTGCCAGCAGTCGCCCGCCCGGGGAGGGCAATCAGCCCCAGCATTTT. The encoded protein is CASSRPPGEGNQPQHF. Full variable domain (remainder filled in from reference TRBV16 and TRBJ1-5): GEEVAQTPKHLVRGEGQKAKLYCAPIKGHSYVFWYQQVLKNEFKFLISFQNENVFDETGMPKERFSAKCLPNSPCSLEIQATKLEDSAVYFCASSRPPGEGNQPQHFGDGTRLSIL.

V is TRBV5-5 and J is TRBJ1-6; D is undetermined. This CDR3 has 17 amino acids. The V gene's germline CDR1 is SGHKS and CDR2 YYEKEE (reference sequence). The ends were cut back, 0 bases at V and 3 bases at J, with 13 bases in the middle. CDR3 sequence reads: CASSLVSEGYYNSPLHF. In nucleotides, the CDR3 is TGTGCCAGCAGCTTGGTAAGCGAGGGATACTATAATTCACCCCTCCACTTT. Full variable domain (rest looked up from reference TRBV5-5 and TRBJ1-6): DAGVTQSPTHLIKTRGQQVTLRCSPISGHKSVSWYQQVLGQGPQFIFQYYEKEERGRGNFPDRFSARQFPNYSSELNVNALLLGDSALYLCASSLVSEGYYNSPLHFGNGTRLTVT.

This clone was seen once. The genes are TRBV7-2 and TRBJ1-5; D is unresolved. Germline CDR1 and CDR2: SGHTA and FQGNSA. V shed 1 base and J shed 7 bases, with 5 bases lying between them. This CDR3 comprises 12 residues. The CDR3 sequence is CASSLGQQPQHF. The CDR3 DNA reads TGTGCCAGCAGCTTAGGACAACAGCCCCAGCATTTT.

The rearrangement joins TRBV13 to TRBJ2-3; D not resolved. This CDR3 has 13 residues. Germline CDR1 is PRHDT and CDR2 is FYEKMQ (reference sequence). V dropped 0 bases and J dropped 4 bases, with 5 bases sitting between them. The CDR3 region has the DNA TGTGCCAGCAGCTTAGGATCCGCAGATACGCAGTATTTT. Its protein product is CASSLGSADTQYF.

This clone was counted a single time. This sequence joins TRBV2 and TRBJ2-5; D might be TRBD2 (5 bases). The CDR3 spans 16 residues. The germline gives CDR1 SNHLY, CDR2 FYNNEI. Trimming took off 1 base at V and 7 bases at J, with 19 bases between the two ends. The CDR3 nucleotides are TGTGCCAGCAGTGAAGGACAACTAGGATCAGTTGCGACCCAGTACTTC. Protein sequence: CASSEGQLGSVATQYF.

This sequence joins TRBV5-6 and TRBJ2-1, with TRBD2 identical over 8 bases. J gave up 4 bases and V 0 bases, and 6 bases lay outside the gene matches. Germline-derived CDR1 and CDR2 are SGHDT and YYEEEE. This CDR3 spans 16 amino acids. The CDR3 reads CASSLGAGDLYNEQFF. The CDR3 coding sequence is TGTGCCAGCAGCTTGGGAGCGGGAGACTTGTACAATGAGCAGTTCTTC.

V gene TRBV10-3 combines with J gene TRBJ2-6; TRBD1 is a possible D gene (6 bases). Germline CDR1 ENHRY, CDR2 SYGVKD. Between the trimmed V and J ends, which lost 10 bases and 0 bases, there was a span of 22 bases. The CDR3 consists of 18 residues. The DNA for the CDR3 is TGTGCCAGCCAACCTCAGGGGAGCTTCGTCTCTGGGGCCAACGTCCTGACTTTC. Translating it yields CASQPQGSFVSGANVLTF.

The genes are TRBV5-6 and TRBJ2-7, with D unresolved. CDR3 length: 13 residues. V was shortened by 1 base and J by 2 bases, with 7 bases between the two germline ends. The germline V gene encodes CDR1 SGHDT and CDR2 YYEEEE. Here the CDR3 reads CASSLQLAYEQYF. DNA for the CDR3: TGTGCCAGCAGCTTGCAGCTAGCCTACGAGCAGTACTTC.

V gene TRBV27 combines with J gene TRBJ1-5, with 11 bases identical to TRBD1. The CDR3 length is 15 residues. Unmatched junction bases numbered 5, after V lost 3 bases and J lost 7 bases. Per the germline V gene, CDR1 is MNHEY and CDR2 is SMNVEV (reference sequence). CDR3 in amino acids: CASSFPDRGQQPQHF. The CDR3 DNA follows: TGTGCCAGCAGTTTCCCGGACAGGGGGCAGCAGCCCCAGCATTTT.

The chain carries TRBV18 and TRBJ1-2, with 7 bases lining up with TRBD1. V lost 6 bases, J lost 6 bases, and 7 bases stayed unmatched. The germline V gene has CDR1 KGHSH and CDR2 LQKENI. This CDR3 region has 13 residues. The DNA of the CDR3 is TGTGCCAGCTCCCCTGGACAGGTCGATGGCTACACCTTC. Translated, it gives CASSPGQVDGYTF. Full variable domain (rest looked up from reference TRBV18 and TRBJ1-2): NAGVMQNPRHLVRRRGQEARLRCSPMKGHSHVYWYRQLPEEGLKFMVYLQKENIIDESGMPKERFSAEFPKEGPSILRIQQVVRGDSAAYFCASSPGQVDGYTFGSGTRLTVV.

This rearrangement joins TRBV29-1 to TRBJ2-7; 7 bases fit TRBD1. The V gene end was trimmed by 6 bases and the J gene end by 2 bases; junction bases not matched to a gene: 16. From germline, CDR1 is SQVTM and CDR2 ANQGSEA. The CDR3 length is 16 residues. As DNA, the CDR3 is TGCAGCGTCACGAATTCCGTCGGGACAGAGACCTACGAGCAGTACTTC. Its translation is CSVTNSVGTETYEQYF.

This clone was seen a single time. CDR3 in amino acids: CALVGQNSYEQYF. CDR3 DNA: TGTGCCCTAGTGGGACAAAACTCCTACGAGCAGTACTTC. This sequence joins TRBV2 and TRBJ2-5, with D tentatively TRBD1 (6 bases). The better agreement between TRBJ2-7 and the DNA end casts doubt on the J call. The CDR3 loop spans 13 amino acids. Looked up from germline, CDR1 is SNHLY and CDR2 is FYNNEI.

The rearrangement joins TRBV19 to TRBJ2-2, with D unresolved. The CDR3 consists of 13 residues. Trimming pared 5 bases from V and 2 bases from J, leaving 6 bases between. CDR1 is LNHDA and CDR2 is SQIVND in the germline V gene (reference sequence). The CDR3 DNA sequence: TGTGCCAGTAGTCCCCTTAACACCGGGGAGCTGTTTTTT. Translated: CASSPLNTGELFF.

The CDR3 DNA is TGTGCCAGCAGTTACTCACTACTAGCAGATACGCAGTATTTT. It specifies CASSYSLLADTQYF. The chain combines TRBV6-5 with TRBJ2-3; possible D gene TRBD2, 5 bases. Germline V gene lookup returns CDR1 MNHEY and CDR2 SVGAGI. The length of the CDR3 is 14 residues. The V end lost 0 bases, the J end lost 4 bases, and 8 bases lay between the germline ends.

This clone has a single count. This chain joins TRBV7-8 and TRBJ2-1; TRBD2 matches 9 bases. This CDR3 contains 17 residues. CDR1 and CDR2 (germline): SGHVS, FQNEAQ. Unmatched junction bases numbered 12, after V lost 5 bases and J lost 4 bases. The CDR3 bases are TGTGCCAGCAGCGACGGGAGACTAGCGGCTACTTACAATGAGCAGTTCTTC. This codes for CASSDGRLAATYNEQFF. Looking up the rest from reference TRBV7-8 and TRBJ2-1 gives the full variable domain: GAGVSQSPRYKVAKRGQDVALRCDPISGHVSLFWYQQALGQGPEFLTYFQNEAQLDKSGLPSDRFFAERPEGSVSTLKIQRTQQEDSAVYLCASSDGRLAATYNEQFFGPGTRLTVL.

This chain uses TRBV28 with TRBJ2-3, with TRBD1 identical over 8 bases. Germline CDR1 MDHEN, CDR2 SYDVKM. The V and J ends lost 6 bases and 3 bases, in that order; junction bases with no gene match: 8. The CDR3 spans 15 residues. CDR3: CASRTGGPGTDTQYF. The CDR3 DNA reads TGTGCCAGCAGAACAGGGGGACCAGGTACAGATACGCAGTATTTT.

This clone turned up a few times. This chain joins TRBV6-5 and TRBJ2-1; 8 bases are shared with TRBD2. V dropped 0 bases and J dropped 5; count of bases not matched to a gene: 3. The CDR3 sequence is 15 residues long. CDR1 and CDR2 from the germline V gene are MNHEY and SVGAGI. The DNA of the CDR3 is TGTGCCAGCAGTTACTCGACTAGCGCCCACAATGAGCAGTTCTTC. It translates to CASSYSTSAHNEQFF.

The genes are TRBV20-1 and TRBJ2-3; TRBD1 might be the D (6 bases). Germline assignment: CDR1 DFQATT and CDR2 SNEGSKA (reference sequence). Trimming cost V 6 bases and J 10 bases, with 14 bases left between them. This CDR3 has 11 amino acids. The CDR3 coding sequence is TGCAGTGCGACCCTACAGGGAGCGCAGTATTTT. Its protein product is CSATLQGAQYF.